This T cell receptor beta chain was identified in a study of T-cell reconstitution after alpha-beta-depleted transplantation in children. Preparation of the TCRbeta library was carried out with unique molecular identifiers. TCRdb re-analysed the PCR reads in MiXCR, keeping a single row per CDR3 protein. Here the sample spans around 500,000 distinct CDR3 sequences, about an eighth being singletons. Ten or more counts support this clonotype. Germline CDR1 SQVTM, CDR2 ANQGSEA. Deletions cut 4 bases from V and 6 bases from J, with 13 bases between. This CDR3 is 12 amino acids long. The rearrangement uses TRBV29-1 and TRBJ2-7, with D perhaps TRBD1 or TRBD2 (5 bases each). The clonotype was recovered from a human donor who donated a stem cell graft to a child with combined immunodeficiency. The specimen comprised PBMCs from the stem cell graft donor, sampled from the stem cell graft. The CDR3 DNA is TGCAGCGTTGTCCGAAGGGGAGCCGAGCAGTACTTC. Translated, it gives CSVVRRGAEQYF.